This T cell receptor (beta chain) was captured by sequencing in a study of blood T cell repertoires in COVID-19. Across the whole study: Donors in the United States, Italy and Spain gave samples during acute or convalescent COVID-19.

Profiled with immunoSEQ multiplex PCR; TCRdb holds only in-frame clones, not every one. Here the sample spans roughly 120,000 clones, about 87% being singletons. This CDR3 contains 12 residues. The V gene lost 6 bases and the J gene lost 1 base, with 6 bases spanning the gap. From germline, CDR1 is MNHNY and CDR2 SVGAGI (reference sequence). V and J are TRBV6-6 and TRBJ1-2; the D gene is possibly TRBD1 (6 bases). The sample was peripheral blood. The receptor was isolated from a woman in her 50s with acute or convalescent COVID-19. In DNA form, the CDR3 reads TGTGCCAGCAGAGGGGGTAACTATGGCTACACCTTC. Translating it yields CASRGGNYGYTF.